This T cell receptor (beta chain) comes out of a study of beta chain features in type 1 diabetes. On the study more broadly: In age, gender and cell yields, patients were similar to healthy donors. Study conclusions and caveats: Amplification by PCR could prefer shorter templates, with the same effect in patients and controls.

A remark on this clone: Its antigen is not identified.

As every portion of the isolated RNA was reverse transcribed, the sequencing read expressed TCRB transcripts. Produced via immunoSEQ multiplex PCR; TCRdb's table is partial and in-frame only. The repertoire includes under 50,000 clones, roughly half of them detected once, and around 2.1% sits in the top ten. V shed 4 bases and J shed 8 bases, with 23 bases lying between them. There are 16 residues in the CDR3. Germline CDR1 SGHRS, CDR2 YFSETQ. This rearrangement joins TRBV5-1 to TRBJ2-3; D possibly corresponds to TRBD2 (7 bases). The sequenced sample consisted of Tregs from blood. The origin of this receptor is a woman aged 18-29 years in good health. DNA for the CDR3: TGCGCCAGCAGCCCCCGGGGGGCGCCAAATTCGGGTACGCAGTATTTT. It specifies CASSPRGAPNSGTQYF.